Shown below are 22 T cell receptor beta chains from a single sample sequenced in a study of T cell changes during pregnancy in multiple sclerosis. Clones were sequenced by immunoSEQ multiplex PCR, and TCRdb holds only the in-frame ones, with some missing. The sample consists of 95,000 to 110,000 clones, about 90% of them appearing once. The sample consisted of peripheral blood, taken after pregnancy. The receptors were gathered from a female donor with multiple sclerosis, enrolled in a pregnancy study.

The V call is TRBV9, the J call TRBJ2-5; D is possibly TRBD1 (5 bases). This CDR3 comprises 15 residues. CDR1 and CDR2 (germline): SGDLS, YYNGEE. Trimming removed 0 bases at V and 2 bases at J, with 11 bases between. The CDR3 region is CASSVAPGIQETQYF. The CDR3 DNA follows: TGTGCCAGCAGCGTAGCTCCAGGGATTCAAGAGACCCAGTACTTC. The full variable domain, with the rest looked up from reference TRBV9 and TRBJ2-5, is DSGVTQTPKHLITATGQRVTLRCSPRSGDLSVYWYQQSLDQGLQFLIQYYNGEERAKGNILERFSAQQFPDLHSELNLSSLELGDSALYFCASSVAPGIQETQYFGPGTRLLVL.

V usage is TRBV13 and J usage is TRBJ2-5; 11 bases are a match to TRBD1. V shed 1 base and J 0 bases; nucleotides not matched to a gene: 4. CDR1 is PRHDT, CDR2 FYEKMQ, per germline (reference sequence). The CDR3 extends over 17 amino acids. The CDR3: CASSLAGTGGYQETQYF. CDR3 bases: TGTGCCAGCAGCTTAGCCGGGACAGGGGGGTACCAAGAGACCCAGTACTTC.

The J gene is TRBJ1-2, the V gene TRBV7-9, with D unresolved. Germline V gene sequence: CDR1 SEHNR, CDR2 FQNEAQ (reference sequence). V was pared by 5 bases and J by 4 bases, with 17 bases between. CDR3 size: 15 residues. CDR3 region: CASSPAPPVRYGYTF. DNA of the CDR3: TGTGCCAGCAGCCCCGCCCCCCCGGTCCGCTATGGCTACACCTTC.

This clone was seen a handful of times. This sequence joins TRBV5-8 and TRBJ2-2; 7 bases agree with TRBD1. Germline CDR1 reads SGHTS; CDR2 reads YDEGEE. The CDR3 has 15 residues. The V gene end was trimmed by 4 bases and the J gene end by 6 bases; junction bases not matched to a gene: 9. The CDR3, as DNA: TGTGCCAGCAGCCGTATGAAGGGGGCGCCCGGGGAGCTGTTTTTT. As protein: CASSRMKGAPGELFF.

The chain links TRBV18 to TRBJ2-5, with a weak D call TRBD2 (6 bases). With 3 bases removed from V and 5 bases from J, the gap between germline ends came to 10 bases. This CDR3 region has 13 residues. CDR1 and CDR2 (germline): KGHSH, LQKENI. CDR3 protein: CASSPGRGETQYF. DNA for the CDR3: TGTGCCAGCTCACCCGGCCGGGGGGAGACCCAGTACTTC.

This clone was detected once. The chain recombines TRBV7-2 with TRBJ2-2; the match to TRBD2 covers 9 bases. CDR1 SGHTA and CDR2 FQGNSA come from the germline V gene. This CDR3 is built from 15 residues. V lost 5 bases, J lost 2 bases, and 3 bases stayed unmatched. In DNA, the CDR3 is TGTGCCAGCAGCGGTGGGACTAGCAACACCGGGGAGCTGTTTTTT. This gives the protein CASSGGTSNTGELFF.

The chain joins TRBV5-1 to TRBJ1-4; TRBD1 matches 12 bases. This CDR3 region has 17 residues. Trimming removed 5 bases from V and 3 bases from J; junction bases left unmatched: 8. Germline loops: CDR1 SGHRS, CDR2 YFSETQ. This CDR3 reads CASRSPGQGAANEKLFF. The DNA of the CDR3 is TGCGCCAGCAGATCTCCGGGACAGGGGGCAGCTAATGAAAAACTGTTTTTT.

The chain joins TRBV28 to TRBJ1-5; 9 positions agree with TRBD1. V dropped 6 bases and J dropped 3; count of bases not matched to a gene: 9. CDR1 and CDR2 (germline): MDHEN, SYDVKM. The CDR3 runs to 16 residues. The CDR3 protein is CASSYGTGLNNQPQHF. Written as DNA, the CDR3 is TGTGCCAGCAGCTACGGGACAGGGTTAAACAATCAGCCCCAGCATTTT.

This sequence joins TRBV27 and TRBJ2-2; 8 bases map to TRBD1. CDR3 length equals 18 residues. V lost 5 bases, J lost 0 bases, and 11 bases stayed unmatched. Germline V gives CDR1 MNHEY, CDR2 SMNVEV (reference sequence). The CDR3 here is CASSQTRDRFTNTGELFF. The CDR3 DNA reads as TGTGCCAGCAGTCAAACCCGGGACAGGTTTACGAACACCGGGGAGCTGTTTTTT.

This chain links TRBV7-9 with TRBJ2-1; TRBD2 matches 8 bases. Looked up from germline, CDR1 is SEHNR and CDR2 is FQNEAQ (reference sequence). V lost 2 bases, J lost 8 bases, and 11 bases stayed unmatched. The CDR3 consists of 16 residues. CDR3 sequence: CASSLSAGAVVDEQFF. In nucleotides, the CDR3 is TGTGCCAGCAGCTTATCAGCGGGAGCCGTTGTGGATGAGCAGTTCTTC.

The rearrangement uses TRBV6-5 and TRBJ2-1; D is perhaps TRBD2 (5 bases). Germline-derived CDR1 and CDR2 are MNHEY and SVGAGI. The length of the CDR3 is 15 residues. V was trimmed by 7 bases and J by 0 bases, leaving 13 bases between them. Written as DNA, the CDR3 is TGTGCCAGCACCCGCGCCGGGAACTCCTACAATGAGCAGTTCTTC. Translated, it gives CASTRAGNSYNEQFF.

CDR3 bases: TGTGCCAGCAGTCCCCCCGGACAGGGCCGATCCACAGATACGCAGTATTTT. Translated: CASSPPGQGRSTDTQYF. The rearrangement uses TRBV28 and TRBJ2-3, with 8 nucleotides matching TRBD1. CDR1 MDHEN and CDR2 SYDVKM come from the germline V gene. Trimming removed 5 bases from V and 2 bases from J; junction bases left unmatched: 12. The CDR3 is 17 amino acids.

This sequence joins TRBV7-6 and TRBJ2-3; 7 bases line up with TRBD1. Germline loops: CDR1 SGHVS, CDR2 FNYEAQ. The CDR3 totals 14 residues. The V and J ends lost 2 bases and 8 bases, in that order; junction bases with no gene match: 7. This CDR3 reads CASSLTGVSGTQYF. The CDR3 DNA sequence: TGTGCCAGCAGCTTAACAGGGGTTTCGGGTACGCAGTATTTT.

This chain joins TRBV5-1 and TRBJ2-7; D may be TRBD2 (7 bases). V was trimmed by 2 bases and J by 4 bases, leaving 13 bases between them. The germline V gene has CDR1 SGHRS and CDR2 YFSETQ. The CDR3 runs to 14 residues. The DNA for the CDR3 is TGCGCCAGCAGCTTTCCAGGGGAGGGGTACGAGCAGTACTTC. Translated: CASSFPGEGYEQYF.

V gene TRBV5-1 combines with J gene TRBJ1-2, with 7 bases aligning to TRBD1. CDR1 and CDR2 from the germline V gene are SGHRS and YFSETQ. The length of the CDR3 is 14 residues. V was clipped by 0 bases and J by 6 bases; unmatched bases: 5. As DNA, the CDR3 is TGCGCCAGCAGCTTGGGGGACAGTATTGATGGCTACACCTTC. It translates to CASSLGDSIDGYTF.

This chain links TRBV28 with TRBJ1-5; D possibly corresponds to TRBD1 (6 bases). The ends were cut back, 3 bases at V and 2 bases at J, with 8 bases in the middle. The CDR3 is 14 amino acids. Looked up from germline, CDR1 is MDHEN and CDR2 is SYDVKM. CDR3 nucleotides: TGTGCCAGCAGTTTGCCAGGGGGCAATCAGCCCCAGCATTTT. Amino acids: CASSLPGGNQPQHF. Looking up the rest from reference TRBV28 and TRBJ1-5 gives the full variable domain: DVKVTQSSRYLVKRTGEKVFLECVQDMDHENMFWYRQDPGLGLRLIYFSYDVKMKEKGDIPEGYSVSREKKERFSLILESASTNQTSMYLCASSLPGGNQPQHFGDGTRLSIL.

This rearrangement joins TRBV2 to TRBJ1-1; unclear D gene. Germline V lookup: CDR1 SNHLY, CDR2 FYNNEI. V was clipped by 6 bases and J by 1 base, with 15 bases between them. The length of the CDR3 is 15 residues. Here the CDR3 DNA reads TGTGCCAGCAGCCTAATCGTGGCAGGGAACACTGAAGCTTTCTTT. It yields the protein CASSLIVAGNTEAFF. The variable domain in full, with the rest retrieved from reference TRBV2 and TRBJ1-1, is EPEVTQTPSHQVTQMGQEVILRCVPISNHLYFYWYRQILGQKVEFLVSFYNNEISEKSEIFDDQFSVERPDGSNFTLKIRSTKLEDSAMYFCASSLIVAGNTEAFFGQGTRLTVV.

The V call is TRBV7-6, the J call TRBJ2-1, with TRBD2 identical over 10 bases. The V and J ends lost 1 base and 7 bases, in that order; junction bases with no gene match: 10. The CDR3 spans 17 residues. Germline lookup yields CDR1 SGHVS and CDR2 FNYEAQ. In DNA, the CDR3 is TGTGCCAGCAGCTTAGGCCCCCCAGCGGGGGGGCAAAATGAGCAGTTCTTC. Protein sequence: CASSLGPPAGGQNEQFF.

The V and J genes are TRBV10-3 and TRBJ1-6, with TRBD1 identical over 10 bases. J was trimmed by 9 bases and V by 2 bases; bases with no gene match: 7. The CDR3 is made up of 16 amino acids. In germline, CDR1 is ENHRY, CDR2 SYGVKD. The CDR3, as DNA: TGTGCCATCAGTGAGCCCCGGGACAGGGGAGGTTCACCCCTCCACTTT. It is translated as CAISEPRDRGGSPLHF.

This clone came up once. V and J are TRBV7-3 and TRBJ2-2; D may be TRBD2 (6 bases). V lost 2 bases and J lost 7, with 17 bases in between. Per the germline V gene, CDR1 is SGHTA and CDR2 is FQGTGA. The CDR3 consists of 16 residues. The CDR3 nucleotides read TGTGCCAGCAGCTTATACGGGACTCCCCTCGACGGGGAGCTGTTTTTT. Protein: CASSLYGTPLDGELFF.

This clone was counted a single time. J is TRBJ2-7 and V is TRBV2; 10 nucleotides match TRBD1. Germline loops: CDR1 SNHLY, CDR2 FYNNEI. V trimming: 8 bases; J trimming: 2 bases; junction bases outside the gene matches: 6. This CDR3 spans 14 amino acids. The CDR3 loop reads CASGWTGGTYEQYF. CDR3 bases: TGTGCCAGCGGATGGACAGGGGGAACCTACGAGCAGTACTTC.

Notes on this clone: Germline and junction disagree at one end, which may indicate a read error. The CDR3 DNA reads as TGTGCCAGCAGGGAAGGACAGGTCAGCTCCTACGAGCAGTACTTC. Translated, it gives CASREGQVSSYEQYF. The chain couples TRBV2 to TRBJ2-7; 7 bases agree with TRBD1. The CDR3 sequence is 15 residues long. The germline CDR1 and CDR2 sequences are SNHLY and FYNNEI.